The 3 T cell receptor beta chains listed next were all sequenced from one sample in a study of Tregs in tolerant kidney transplant recipients. Mixed chimerism was transient after nonmyeloablative marrow transplants from related graft donors. Libraries were prepared by immunoSEQ multiplex PCR; TCRdb keeps only in-frame clonotypes and omits some of them. The repertoire shows roughly 14,000 clones; the top ten hold 25% to 30%. The source was CD8+ T cells from blood (PBMCs), collected 6 months after the transplant. The receptor set was obtained from a human patient who received a combined kidney and bone marrow transplant. Some T cells may have originated in the graft donor.

About this clone: The CDR3 end is not reached by the read, which stops 3 residues before it; the germline J gene fills it in. The chain is built from TRBV6-2 or TRBV6-3 and TRBJ2-3; tentative D call: TRBD1 (5 bases). This CDR3 is 15 amino acids long. Trimming stripped 5 bases from V and 2 bases from J, with 14 bases between. In germline, CDR1 is MNHEY, CDR2 SVGEGT. The CDR3 bases that were read are TGTGCCAGCAGTCCTAGACAGACGCACACAGATACG. It is translated as CASSPRQTHTDT. The CDR3 in full is CASSPRQTHTDTQYF.

Remarks on this clone: The sequence runs out 3 residues before the end of the CDR3; the remainder is reconstructed from the germline J gene. The chain couples TRBV4-1 to TRBJ2-7; D may be TRBD2 (6 bases). This CDR3 comprises 17 residues. Trimming removed 4 bases at V and 0 bases at J, with 19 bases between. CDR1 is MGHRA and CDR2 is YSYEKL in the germline V gene. CDR3 bases read: TGCGCCAGCAGCCGCACGCCCGGGACTTCAAGCTCCTACGAG. It encodes CASSRTPGTSSSYE. The whole CDR3 region reads CASSRTPGTSSSYEQYF.

With regard to this clone: The DNA ends 3 residues before the CDR3 does, and the rest of the CDR3 is filled in from the germline J gene. The gene calls are TRBV5-4 and TRBJ1-2, with TRBD1 as a possible D gene (6 bases). Trimming shortened V by 2 bases and J by 3 bases, and 11 bases separated the two germline ends. The CDR3 spans 14 residues. Germline CDR1 and CDR2: SGHNT and YYREEE (reference sequence). CDR3 region: CASSFWQGHYGYTF. The CDR3 bases that were read are TGTGCCAGCAGCTTTTGGCAGGGGCACTATGGC.